The present entry profiles one T cell receptor beta chain with its context. This sample is part of a study of blood T cell repertoires in COVID-19. In the study overall: Samples came from the United States, Italy and Spain, spanning acute and convalescent COVID-19. The analysed material was cDNA or gDNA that came from T cells, B-cell-depleted T cells, or PBMCs.

Germline CDR1 and CDR2: SGHVS and FQNEAQ. The CDR3 sequence is 17 residues long. V was shortened by 5 bases and J by 5 bases, with 22 bases between the two germline ends. Per the original methods: Estimates of nucleated cell counts were drawn from the amplification of reference gene primers. Clones were read by immunoSEQ multiplex PCR, and TCRdb kept only the in-frame ones, dropping some. That table is the source of V, J and clone size, and D and trimming were worked out from the DNA. Counted here are 200,000 to 250,000 clones, around 80% occurring once; the ten biggest clones make up 9.7%. This TCR came from a man aged 50 or older with active or convalescent COVID-19. This chain links TRBV7-8 with TRBJ1-5; TRBD1 might be the D (6 bases). The specimen was peripheral blood. The CDR3 here is CASSHPGRGKNDQPQHF. The DNA for the CDR3 is TGTGCCAGCAGCCATCCCGGCAGGGGAAAGAATGATCAGCCCCAGCATTTT.